These 13 T cell receptor beta chains were sequenced from one sample in a study of CD8 T cells in Susac syndrome. Reverse transcription used roughly 0.5 to 1 ug RNA and random hexamers. TCRdb used MiXCR to reprocess the immunoSEQ multiplex PCR reads, holding one entry per CDR3 protein. Among 250,000 to 300,000 distinct CDR3 sequences listed, roughly 84% were seen once. Sequences were obtained from CD8+ T cells from PBMCs. The source of these receptors is a human donor with multiple sclerosis.

The rearrangement joins TRBV29-1 to TRBJ2-7; TRBD2 matches 9 bases. V gave up 5 bases and J gave up 2 bases; unmatched junction bases: 10. The CDR3 has 15 amino acids. Germline V lookup: CDR1 SQVTM, CDR2 ANQGSEA. CDR3 in amino acids: CSVRLAGFGTYEQYF. The CDR3 DNA sequence: TGCAGCGTTCGCCTAGCGGGATTTGGGACCTACGAGCAGTACTTC.

V and J are TRBV7-9 and TRBJ1-3; 9 bases are a match to TRBD1. V shed 5 bases and J 3 bases; nucleotides not matched to a gene: 2. The CDR3 covers 14 residues. Germline V gene sequence: CDR1 SEHNR, CDR2 FQNEAQ (reference sequence). This CDR3 is CASSAGQGGNTIYF. CDR3 coding DNA: TGTGCCAGCAGCGCGGGACAGGGTGGAAACACCATATATTTT.

The J gene is TRBJ2-1, the V gene TRBV27; 7 bases are a match to TRBD2. The CDR3 consists of 16 residues. Germline trimming cut 2 bases from V and 4 bases from J; bases unmatched to any gene: 8. Germline CDR1 reads MNHEY; CDR2 reads SMNVEV (reference sequence). DNA of the CDR3: TGTGCCAGCAGTTTACCCCCGAGCGGGGTATACAATGAGCAGTTCTTC. It translates to CASSLPPSGVYNEQFF.

The genes are TRBV5-1 and TRBJ2-1; D unclear. CDR3 length: 14 residues. V was clipped by 5 bases and J by 3 bases, with 12 bases between them. In germline, CDR1 is SGHRS, CDR2 YFSETQ. CDR3 sequence (DNA): TGCGCCAGCAGGTCTGTGACAAACTACAATGAGCAGTTCTTC. Translated: CASRSVTNYNEQFF.

V is TRBV7-9 and J is TRBJ2-5; unclear D gene. This CDR3 contains 15 residues. Trimming took 6 bases from V and 5 from J, leaving 19 bases between them. Per the germline V gene, CDR1 is SEHNR and CDR2 is FQNEAQ (reference sequence). This CDR3 is CASSRSSGYGETQYF. The DNA of the CDR3 is TGTGCCAGCAGTCGGTCATCGGGCTACGGGGAGACCCAGTACTTC.

The gene calls are TRBV6-1 and TRBJ1-2, with 7 bases fitting TRBD1. Germline V CDR1 and CDR2: MNHNS, SASEGT. The CDR3 length is 15 residues. V was clipped by 6 bases and J by 4 bases; unmatched bases: 11. CDR3 DNA: TGTGCCAGCAGAGATAACCCCGGGACAGCCTATGGCTACACCTTC. Translated, it gives CASRDNPGTAYGYTF.

This chain joins TRBV27 and TRBJ2-2; D gene uncertain. The CDR3 spans 11 residues. The germline CDR1 and CDR2 sequences are MNHEY and SMNVEV (reference sequence). Trimming removed 8 bases from V and 6 bases from J, with 7 bases in between. This chain's CDR3 is CASYRAGELFF. Written as DNA, the CDR3 is TGTGCCAGCTACCGGGCCGGGGAGCTGTTTTTT.

The sample holds a few counts of this clonotype. The J gene is TRBJ2-2, the V gene TRBV6-5; 11 nucleotides line up with TRBD2. V shed 4 bases, J shed 5 bases, and the junction held 6 bases outside the gene matches. Germline CDR1 reads MNHEY; CDR2 reads SVGAGI. This CDR3 region has 16 residues. DNA of the CDR3: TGTGCCAGCAGTTTCACTAGCGGGAGTTGGACCGGGGAGCTGTTTTTT. It codes for CASSFTSGSWTGELFF.

The rearrangement links TRBV19 to TRBJ2-1; D gene ambiguous. The CDR3 has 16 amino acids. The germline V and J ends were trimmed by 3 bases and 1 base, with 13 bases remaining between them. CDR1 LNHDA and CDR2 SQIVND come from the germline V gene (reference sequence). Written as DNA, the CDR3 is TGTGCCAGTAGTATTCCGGCAGTAAAGTCCTACAATGAGCAGTTCTTC. Translated: CASSIPAVKSYNEQFF. Based on the CDR3 plus reference TRBV19 and TRBJ2-1, the full variable domain is DGGITQSPKYLFRKEGQNVTLSCEQNLNHDAMYWYRQDPGQGLRLIYYSQIVNDFQKGDIAEGYSVSREKKESFPLTVTSAQKNPTAFYLCASSIPAVKSYNEQFFGPGTRLTVL.

V gene TRBV4-2 combines with J gene TRBJ2-7, with 7 bases aligning to TRBD2. The V gene end was trimmed by 2 bases and the J gene end by 2 bases; junction bases not matched to a gene: 12. Per the germline V gene, CDR1 is LGHNA and CDR2 is YNFKEQ. The CDR3 has 17 amino acids. The CDR3 DNA follows: TGTGCCAGCAGCCAATCCCTTTCTAGCGGATTTACCTACGAGCAGTACTTC. Protein sequence: CASSQSLSSGFTYEQYF.

Note on this clonotype: One end of the junction fails to match germline, which may point to a read error. The rearrangement links TRBV5-4 to TRBJ1-2; D is possibly TRBD1 (5 bases). Germline-derived CDR1 and CDR2 are SGHNT and YYREEE (reference sequence). This CDR3 is 14 amino acids long. CDR3: CASSFTGERDGYAF. For the CDR3, the DNA is TGTGCCAGCAGCTTCACGGGGGAACGGGACGGCTACGCCTTC.

This clonotype was recorded only once. CDR3 sequence reads: CASSWEDYNEQFF. The CDR3 DNA follows: TGTGCCAGCAGTTGGGAAGACTACAATGAGCAGTTCTTC. The chain links TRBV2 to TRBJ2-1; D is unresolved. V shed 5 bases and J shed 3 bases, with 8 bases lying between them. Germline V CDR1 and CDR2: SNHLY, FYNNEI. The CDR3 length is 13 residues. Full variable domain (outside the CDR3, taken from reference TRBV2 and TRBJ2-1): EPEVTQTPSHQVTQMGQEVILRCVPISNHLYFYWYRQILGQKVEFLVSFYNNEISEKSEIFDDQFSVERPDGSNFTLKIRSTKLEDSAMYFCASSWEDYNEQFFGPGTRLTVL.

The V and J genes are TRBV7-8 and TRBJ2-1; no clear D gene. Between the trimmed V and J ends, which lost 6 bases and 7 bases, there was a span of 7 bases. This CDR3 spans 11 amino acids. The germline V gene has CDR1 SGHVS and CDR2 FQNEAQ. The CDR3 protein is CASRPVNEQFF. In DNA, the CDR3 is TGTGCCAGCAGACCCGTTAATGAGCAGTTCTTC.